The 21 T cell receptor beta chains reported below all come from one sample, sequenced in a study of CD8 T cells in ankylosing spondylitis. TCRdb re-derived calls from the 5' RACE reads in MiXCR, one entry per CDR3 protein. The profile shows around 220,000 distinct CDR3 sequences, about 10% of them singletons. Material for sequencing was blood, either unsorted or a sorted T cell fraction (not recorded which). The receptors originated from a male donor with ankylosing spondylitis or in good health (not recorded which).

V and J are TRBV7-8 and TRBJ1-1, with D unresolved. V was clipped by 5 bases and J by 1 base, with 17 bases between them. The CDR3 extends over 16 amino acids. Germline V gene sequence: CDR1 SGHVS, CDR2 FQNEAQ. This CDR3 reads CASSLFRGGSNTEAFF. For the CDR3, the DNA is TGTGCCAGCAGCCTCTTTCGTGGAGGGTCGAACACTGAAGCTTTCTTT.

This clonotype has a handful of counts. The V and J genes are TRBV6-1 and TRBJ2-5, with D tentatively TRBD2 (7 bases). This CDR3 contains 14 residues. CDR1 MNHNS and CDR2 SASEGT come from the germline V gene. V lost 6 bases and J 5 bases, leaving 16 bases between the germline ends. The CDR3 DNA reads TGTGCCAGCAGCCTGGGGGGGCCTGGGGAGACCCAGTACTTC. Its protein is CASSLGGPGETQYF.

In this sample, this clonotype turned up many times. The V gene is TRBV5-1, the J gene TRBJ2-1; TRBD2 is a possible D gene (5 bases). The CDR3 covers 16 residues. Trimming left V 0 bases short and J 2 bases short, with 12 bases between. Germline CDR1 reads SGHRS; CDR2 reads YFSETQ. CDR3 bases: TGCGCCAGCAGCTTGGGGGAGAGGGAAACCTACAATGAGCAGTTCTTC. Its protein product is CASSLGERETYNEQFF.

Many counts were recorded for this clonotype. The chain is built from TRBV5-1 and TRBJ2-5, with D uncertain. In germline, CDR1 is SGHRS, CDR2 YFSETQ. The CDR3 sequence is 14 residues long. Trimming removed 0 bases at V and 0 bases at J, with 6 bases between. CDR3: CASSLDSYQETQYF. CDR3 in DNA: TGCGCCAGCAGCTTGGATTCGTACCAAGAGACCCAGTACTTC.

In this sample, this clonotype turned up a few times. The V gene is TRBV5-6, the J gene TRBJ2-7; D is unresolved. Germline loops: CDR1 SGHDT, CDR2 YYEEEE. Trimming removed 4 bases from V and 6 bases from J, with 14 bases in between. The CDR3 is made up of 13 amino acids. The CDR3 spells CASSPRMGSEQYF. CDR3 sequence (DNA): TGTGCCAGCAGCCCGCGTATGGGCAGCGAGCAGTACTTC.

Ten or more counts support this clonotype. The chain carries TRBV5-1 and TRBJ2-7, with TRBD2 matching over 7 bases. V shed 1 base and J 6 bases; nucleotides not matched to a gene: 10. CDR1 and CDR2 from the germline V gene are SGHRS and YFSETQ. The length of the CDR3 is 15 residues. This CDR3 reads CASSLNSGAWPEQYF. CDR3 bases: TGCGCCAGCAGCTTGAACAGCGGGGCATGGCCCGAGCAGTACTTC.

The sample holds many counts of this clonotype. The J gene is TRBJ2-1, the V gene TRBV7-2; 13 bases line up with TRBD2. The length of the CDR3 is 15 residues. Germline CDR1 is SGHTA and CDR2 is FQGNSA. Trimming took 6 bases from V and 4 from J; bases not matched to a gene: 3. The CDR3 DNA reads as TGTGCCAGCAGACTAGCGGGGGGGACATACAATGAGCAGTTCTTC. This codes for CASRLAGGTYNEQFF. Filled out from reference TRBV7-2 and TRBJ2-1, the complete variable domain reads GAGVSQSPSNKVTEKGKDVELRCDPISGHTALYWYRQSLGQGLEFLIYFQGNSAPDKSGLPSDRFSAERTGGSVSTLTIQRTQQEDSAVYLCASRLAGGTYNEQFFGPGTRLTVL.

In this sample, this clonotype turned up a few times. The chain joins TRBV3-1 to TRBJ2-2; D gene uncertain. The germline CDR1 and CDR2 sequences are LGHDT and YNNKEL (reference sequence). Trimming took 4 bases from V and 6 from J, leaving 9 bases between them. The CDR3 contains 13 residues. The CDR3: CASSRRGAGELFF. In DNA form, the CDR3 reads TGTGCCAGCAGCCGCCGCGGCGCCGGGGAGCTGTTTTTT.

The chain is built from TRBV20-1 and TRBJ2-3; TRBD2 matches 7 bases. This CDR3 has 18 residues. Germline values: CDR1 DFQATT, CDR2 SNEGSKA (reference sequence). V shed 0 bases, J shed 3 bases, and the junction held 15 bases outside the gene matches. CDR3 bases: TGCAGTGCTAGAGATCAGGGTAATACGGCTAGCGGTACAGATACGCAGTATTTT. It specifies CSARDQGNTASGTDTQYF.

This clonotype was seen only a few times. The rearrangement links TRBV5-1 to TRBJ2-7; TRBD1 matches 7 bases. The ends lost 5 bases at V and 0 bases at J; junction bases unmatched: 5. CDR3 size: 14 residues. Germline assignment: CDR1 SGHRS and CDR2 YFSETQ. The CDR3 bases are TGCGCCAGCAGTCCGGACAGGAGCTCCTACGAGCAGTACTTC. This sequence encodes CASSPDRSSYEQYF. The full variable domain, with the rest looked up from reference TRBV5-1 and TRBJ2-7, is KAGVTQTPRYLIKTRGQQVTLSCSPISGHRSVSWYQQTPGQGLQFLFEYFSETQRNKGNFPGRFSGRQFSNSRSEMNVSTLELGDSALYLCASSPDRSSYEQYFGPGTRLTVT.

This clonotype was picked up a small number of times. J is TRBJ2-4 and V is TRBV20-1, with TRBD1 matching 8 bases. The CDR3 is made up of 18 amino acids. Trimming cost V 0 bases and J 0 bases; bases outside gene matches: 10. The germline gives CDR1 DFQATT, CDR2 SNEGSKA (reference sequence). CDR3 nucleotide sequence: TGCAGTGCTAGAGAGGGGGCAGGGGGCCCGGGAGCCAAAAACATTCAGTACTTC. It yields the protein CSAREGAGGPGAKNIQYF.

This clonotype was seen repeatedly, ten times or more. This chain links TRBV7-6 with TRBJ1-1; no definite D call. The CDR3 has 15 residues. V was shortened by 0 bases and J by 2 bases, with 10 bases between the two germline ends. From germline, CDR1 is SGHVS and CDR2 FNYEAQ. Here the CDR3 DNA reads TGTGCCAGCAGCTTAGCGGTCGGTATTAACACTGAAGCTTTCTTT. Protein: CASSLAVGINTEAFF.

On this clonotype itself: This sequence may be a read error, since a much larger clone differs from it by one base. The J gene is TRBJ2-2, the V gene TRBV4-2; no clear D. CDR3 length equals 14 residues. CDR1 and CDR2 from the germline V gene are LGHNA and YNFKEQ. CDR3 DNA: TGTGCCAACAGCCAAGAACAGCAAACCGGGGAGCTGTTTTTT. Its translation: CANSQEQQTGELFF.

The sample holds a few counts of this clonotype. The chain recombines TRBV2 with TRBJ1-5; D gene uncertain. V shed 3 bases and J shed 5 bases, with 17 bases lying between them. In germline, CDR1 is SNHLY, CDR2 FYNNEI. CDR3 length: 16 amino acids. The CDR3 DNA is TGTGCCAGCAGTGAGGGAGCGCAGATTTCTTATCAGCCCCAGCATTTT. Its translation is CASSEGAQISYQPQHF.

Ten or more counts support this clonotype. This chain connects TRBV20-1 to TRBJ2-5, with D possibly matching TRBD2 (5 bases). The CDR3 sequence is 12 residues long. The germline gives CDR1 DFQATT, CDR2 SNEGSKA (reference sequence). V was shortened by 5 bases and J by 5 bases, with 12 bases between the two germline ends. Written as DNA, the CDR3 is TGCAGTGCTTTTAGCGTGCGGGAGACCCAGTACTTC. It yields the protein CSAFSVRETQYF.

This clonotype was found many times. The chain is built from TRBV10-2 and TRBJ1-2; D is undetermined. V lost 3 bases to trimming and J lost 3 bases, with 8 bases between them. CDR1 and CDR2 from the germline V gene are WSHSY and SAAADI. The CDR3 totals 13 residues. The CDR3: CASSEGNHYGYTF. CDR3 nucleotide sequence: TGCGCCAGCAGTGAAGGCAACCACTATGGCTACACCTTC.

The genes are TRBV7-9 and TRBJ2-7; possible D gene TRBD1, 6 bases. The ends were cut back, 4 bases at V and 5 bases at J, with 15 bases in the middle. The CDR3 has 14 amino acids. Germline CDR1 SEHNR, CDR2 FQNEAQ (reference sequence). The CDR3 nucleotides are TGTGCCAGCAGCTCTCCGGGACACCTCCACGAGCAGTACTTC. This translates into CASSSPGHLHEQYF. The complete variable domain, with remaining parts taken from reference TRBV7-9 and TRBJ2-7, reads DTGVSQNPRHKITKRGQNVTFRCDPISEHNRLYWYRQTLGQGPEFLTYFQNEAQLEKSRLLSDRFSAERPKGSFSTLEIQRTEQGDSAMYLCASSSPGHLHEQYFGPGTRLTVT.

The V gene is TRBV10-3, the J gene TRBJ2-7; the D gene could be TRBD1 or TRBD2 (5 bases each). CDR1 and CDR2 (germline): ENHRY, SYGVKD. V lost 0 bases and J 5 bases, leaving 11 bases between the germline ends. This CDR3 comprises 14 residues. The CDR3 protein is CAISESTGTDEQYF. DNA for the CDR3: TGTGCCATCAGTGAGTCGACTGGGACGGACGAGCAGTACTTC.

This clonotype was recorded many times. The gene calls are TRBV11-2 and TRBJ2-7; D unresolved. CDR3 length: 13 residues. CDR1 is SGHAT, CDR2 FQNNGV, per germline. V was shortened by 8 bases and J by 0 bases, with 11 bases between the two germline ends. Here the CDR3 reads CASSLQSSYEQYF. The CDR3 nucleotides read TGTGCCAGCTCTCTCCAGAGCTCCTACGAGCAGTACTTC.

This clonotype has only a few counts. The chain joins TRBV15 to TRBJ2-5; D unresolved. V was pared by 2 bases and J by 1 base, with 8 bases between. Germline values: CDR1 LNHNV, CDR2 YYDKDF (reference sequence). The CDR3 has 14 amino acids. The CDR3 coding sequence is TGTGCCACCAGCAGACCAGGAGTCCAAGAGACCCAGTACTTC. It yields the protein CATSRPGVQETQYF.

This clonotype was observed many times. CDR3 amino acids: CASSFFRDREKAFF. In DNA, the CDR3 is TGTGCCAGCAGTTTTTTCCGGGACAGGGAAAAAGCTTTCTTT. The chain uses TRBV12-3 or TRBV12-4 and TRBJ1-1; 9 bases line up with TRBD1. This CDR3 contains 14 residues. With V trimmed by 3 bases and J by 9 bases, 8 bases remained unmatched.